The 32 T cell receptor beta chains in this list originate from one sample, sequenced in a study of T-cell memory formation after mild COVID-19. TCRdb called the 5' RACE reads again in MiXCR, with one record for every CDR3 protein. The table records about 560,000 distinct CDR3 sequences, over 15% of them present only once. The specimen was PBMCs or a T cell subset sorted from them (not recorded which). The receptor set was obtained from an adult woman who had mild COVID-19 (a few samples of this study predate the infection). Cell type and time point are not known.

The chain has TRBV5-1 and TRBJ2-3; TRBD1 is a possible D gene (5 bases). Per the germline V gene, CDR1 is SGHRS and CDR2 is YFSETQ. Between the trimmed V and J ends, which lost 0 bases and 3 bases, there was a span of 11 bases. This CDR3 has 15 amino acids. CDR3: CASSLERAGTDTQYF. The CDR3 DNA sequence: TGCGCCAGCAGCTTGGAAAGGGCAGGGACAGATACGCAGTATTTT.

This clonotype appeared a few times. The gene calls are TRBV29-1 and TRBJ2-7; 12 nucleotides line up with TRBD2. V was pared by 0 bases and J by 5 bases, with 8 bases of the junction left unmatched. The CDR3 spans 16 residues. Germline V CDR1 and CDR2: SQVTM, ANQGSEA. The CDR3 reads CSVEDPLAGGPDEQYF. The CDR3 DNA follows: TGCAGCGTTGAAGATCCCCTAGCGGGAGGGCCGGACGAGCAGTACTTC.

The V call is TRBV29-1, the J call TRBJ2-1, with D maybe TRBD2 (6 bases). The CDR3 is made up of 13 amino acids. Germline V lookup: CDR1 SQVTM, CDR2 ANQGSEA. Trimming removed 2 bases at V and 8 bases at J, with 13 bases between. The CDR3 coding sequence is TGCAGCGTTGAACAAGTCGGGGGAGATGAGCAGTTCTTC. This gives the protein CSVEQVGGDEQFF.

This clonotype was detected ten times or more. The chain recombines TRBV7-9 with TRBJ2-3; TRBD2 is a possible D gene (6 bases). The CDR3 extends over 11 amino acids. Trimming shortened V by 6 bases and J by 11 bases, and 12 bases separated the two germline ends. The germline V gene has CDR1 SEHNR and CDR2 FQNEAQ (reference sequence). In nucleotides, the CDR3 is TGTGCCAGCAGTCCGTTAGCGGAGCAGTATTTT. Translation gives CASSPLAEQYF.

This clonotype appeared a few times. V usage is TRBV2 and J usage is TRBJ2-1; 9 bases line up with TRBD1. The CDR3 covers 14 residues. J lost 0 bases, V lost 8 bases, and 2 bases had no gene match. The germline CDR1 and CDR2 sequences are SNHLY and FYNNEI. CDR3 in amino acids: CASGTGSSYNEQFF. CDR3 bases: TGTGCCAGCGGGACAGGGAGCTCCTACAATGAGCAGTTCTTC.

This sequence joins TRBV5-5 and TRBJ2-7; D tentatively fits TRBD1 or TRBD2 (6 bases each). This CDR3 is 15 amino acids long. Looked up from germline, CDR1 is SGHKS and CDR2 is YYEKEE (reference sequence). The germline V and J ends were trimmed by 1 base and 1 base, with 12 bases remaining between them. The CDR3 DNA is TGTGCCAGCAGCTTGTCCCCGGGGGCGTCCTACGAGCAGTACTTC. It is translated as CASSLSPGASYEQYF. Drawing the rest from reference TRBV5-5 and TRBJ2-7, the complete variable domain is DAGVTQSPTHLIKTRGQQVTLRCSPISGHKSVSWYQQVLGQGPQFIFQYYEKEERGRGNFPDRFSARQFPNYSSELNVNALLLGDSALYLCASSLSPGASYEQYFGPGTRLTVT.

This clonotype was seen more than once but under ten times. The chain couples TRBV24-1 to TRBJ2-2, with D possibly being TRBD1 (5 bases). Germline assignment: CDR1 KGHDR and CDR2 SFDVKD. CDR3 length: 14 residues. V shed 10 bases and J shed 3 bases, with 14 bases lying between them. The CDR3 DNA follows: TGTGCCACTTCACGTATAGGGGACACCGGGGAGCTGTTTTTT. As protein: CATSRIGDTGELFF.

This clonotype appeared a few times. The chain links TRBV11-3 to TRBJ1-4; the match to TRBD1 covers 8 bases. CDR3 length: 18 residues. V dropped 5 bases and J dropped 4; count of bases not matched to a gene: 15. Germline V gene sequence: CDR1 SGHNT, CDR2 YENEEA. This CDR3 reads CASSKTTGALLGNEKLFF. As DNA, the CDR3 is TGTGCCAGCAGCAAGACGACAGGGGCCCTTTTGGGTAATGAAAAACTGTTTTTT.

The chain links TRBV4-3 to TRBJ2-1, with unresolved D. Germline V gene lookup returns CDR1 LGHNA and CDR2 YSLEER. This CDR3 has 13 residues. The V gene lost 1 base and the J gene lost 10 bases, with 11 bases spanning the gap. The CDR3 DNA is TGCGCCAGCAGCCAAGGCAGGTTTCGGGAGCAGTTCTTC. Translating gives CASSQGRFREQFF.

This clonotype was found a few times. The J gene is TRBJ2-1, the V gene TRBV6-2 or TRBV6-3; 13 positions match TRBD2. The CDR3 runs to 18 residues. V shed 2 bases, J shed 0 bases, and the junction held 4 bases outside the gene matches. Per the germline V gene, CDR1 is MNHEY and CDR2 is SVGEGT. For the CDR3, the DNA is TGTGCCAGCAGTTACGGGACTAGCGGGACTAGCTCCTACAATGAGCAGTTCTTC. It encodes CASSYGTSGTSSYNEQFF.

The chain combines TRBV5-4 with TRBJ1-2; 8 bases align to TRBD1. J was trimmed by 6 bases and V by 0 bases; bases with no gene match: 7. In germline, CDR1 is SGHNT, CDR2 YYREEE (reference sequence). This CDR3 is built from 15 residues. CDR3 residues: CASSLESRGRNGYTF. The CDR3 nucleotides read TGTGCCAGCAGCTTGGAATCCAGGGGGCGAAATGGCTACACCTTC.

In its sample, this clonotype was seen many times. The rearrangement uses TRBV4-1 and TRBJ2-1, with D tentatively TRBD2 (5 bases). Germline CDR1 and CDR2: MGHRA and YSYEKL. The CDR3 runs 15 residues. Trimming stripped 0 bases from V and 5 bases from J, with 11 bases between. CDR3 DNA sequence: TGCGCCAGCAGCCAAGATGTAAGAGGGAACAATGAGCAGTTCTTC. Translated, it gives CASSQDVRGNNEQFF.

This clonotype was picked up a small number of times. J is TRBJ2-7 and V is TRBV5-1, with D possibly matching TRBD1 (8 bases). This CDR3 has 15 residues. The V end lost 5 bases, the J end lost 2 bases, and 17 bases lay between the germline ends. Germline CDR1 is SGHRS and CDR2 is YFSETQ. The CDR3 sequence: CASRGGTGEPYEQYF. Here the CDR3 DNA reads TGCGCCAGCAGGGGGGGGACAGGAGAACCCTACGAGCAGTACTTC. The entire variable domain, with the rest obtained from reference TRBV5-1 and TRBJ2-7, is as follows: KAGVTQTPRYLIKTRGQQVTLSCSPISGHRSVSWYQQTPGQGLQFLFEYFSETQRNKGNFPGRFSGRQFSNSRSEMNVSTLELGDSALYLCASRGGTGEPYEQYFGPGTRLTVT.

The chain combines TRBV7-2 with TRBJ2-7; 12 bases are a match to TRBD2. In germline, CDR1 is SGHTA, CDR2 FQGNSA. This CDR3 comprises 16 residues. The V gene end was trimmed by 1 base and the J gene end by 5 bases; junction bases not matched to a gene: 6. This chain's CDR3 is CASSLDRLAGGDEQYF. The CDR3 DNA reads as TGTGCCAGCAGCTTAGATCGGCTAGCGGGGGGGGACGAGCAGTACTTC.

The V call is TRBV4-1, the J call TRBJ1-2; a weak D match, TRBD1 (5 bases). CDR3 length equals 15 residues. V lost 0 bases to trimming and J lost 2 bases, with 10 bases between them. Germline assignment: CDR1 MGHRA and CDR2 YSYEKL. Written as DNA, the CDR3 is TGCGCCAGCAGCCAAGAGCCTGGGGGGAACTATGGCTACACCTTC. Its translation: CASSQEPGGNYGYTF.

The chain has TRBV6-5 and TRBJ2-1, with 8 bases identical to TRBD1. The germline gives CDR1 MNHEY, CDR2 SVGAGI. The CDR3 is made up of 15 amino acids. Unmatched junction bases numbered 4, after V lost 2 bases and J lost 4 bases. CDR3 sequence: CASSYGQGIYNEQFF. The CDR3 DNA reads as TGTGCCAGCAGTTACGGACAGGGAATATACAATGAGCAGTTCTTC.

The CDR3 reads CASSLLIRGQETQYF. Written as DNA, the CDR3 is TGTGCCAGCAGTTTATTAATCAGAGGTCAAGAGACCCAGTACTTC. V gene TRBV12-3 or TRBV12-4 combines with J gene TRBJ2-5; no clear D. CDR3 length: 15 amino acids. Trimming pared 2 bases from V and 2 bases from J, leaving 12 bases between.

This chain uses TRBV20-1 with TRBJ2-2, with D maybe TRBD2 (5 bases). This CDR3 has 16 amino acids. Looked up from germline, CDR1 is DFQATT and CDR2 is SNEGSKA (reference sequence). V was clipped by 0 bases and J by 5 bases, with 16 bases between them. CDR3 coding DNA: TGCAGTGCTAGAGAGGCGTCGAGGGTAGGAACCGGGGAGCTGTTTTTT. Translating it yields CSAREASRVGTGELFF.

Ten or more counts support this clonotype. The V call is TRBV12-3 or TRBV12-4, the J call TRBJ2-1, with TRBD2 matching over 7 bases. Losses at the gene ends were 5 bases for V and 1 base for J; bases not matched to a gene: 5. The length of the CDR3 is 15 residues. The DNA for the CDR3 is TGTGCCAGCAGTCATAGCGGGCTTTCCTACAATGAGCAGTTCTTC. Amino acid sequence: CASSHSGLSYNEQFF.

V gene TRBV7-8 combines with J gene TRBJ1-4, with a possible D match to TRBD1 (6 bases). V lost 3 bases and J lost 7, with 15 bases in between. Germline values: CDR1 SGHVS, CDR2 FQNEAQ. CDR3 length: 15 amino acids. CDR3 in amino acids: CASSFHAGEGEKLFF. The CDR3 DNA sequence: TGTGCCAGCAGCTTCCACGCAGGGGAGGGTGAAAAACTGTTTTTT.

This clonotype was picked up a small number of times. The chain couples TRBV9 to TRBJ2-1; 7 bases are shared with TRBD2. The V and J ends lost 3 bases and 0 bases, in that order; junction bases with no gene match: 6. This CDR3 contains 16 residues. Germline V gene sequence: CDR1 SGDLS, CDR2 YYNGEE. CDR3 amino acids: CASSAREGNSYNEQFF. The DNA for the CDR3 is TGTGCCAGCAGCGCCAGGGAGGGAAACTCCTACAATGAGCAGTTCTTC.

The chain couples TRBV6-5 to TRBJ2-2; 7 positions agree with TRBD2. The CDR3 is 17 residues long. Trimming cost V 3 bases and J 0 bases; bases outside gene matches: 7. Germline values: CDR1 MNHEY, CDR2 SVGAGI. CDR3 amino acids: CASSYSTSYANTGELFF. The CDR3 coding sequence is TGTGCCAGCAGTTATTCGACTAGCTACGCGAACACCGGGGAGCTGTTTTTT.

The chain is built from TRBV10-3 and TRBJ2-5; either TRBD1 or TRBD2 may fit D (6 bases each). In germline, CDR1 is ENHRY, CDR2 SYGVKD. V was cut by 6 bases and J by 2 bases, with 13 bases left in between. The CDR3 runs to 14 residues. DNA of the CDR3: TGTGCCATCAGGCCGGGAGACAGGCAAGAGACCCAGTACTTC. Its protein product is CAIRPGDRQETQYF.

This clonotype has at least ten counts. The genes are TRBV7-6 and TRBJ2-1, with 10 bases lining up with TRBD2. Per germline, CDR1 SGHVS and CDR2 FNYEAQ. The CDR3 totals 15 residues. V was clipped by 4 bases and J by 7 bases; unmatched bases: 7. The CDR3 is CASSSLAGSGNEQFF. CDR3 nucleotide sequence: TGTGCCAGCAGCTCACTAGCGGGATCAGGGAATGAGCAGTTCTTC. The full variable domain, with the rest looked up from reference TRBV7-6 and TRBJ2-1, is GAGVSQSPRYKVTKRGQDVALRCDPISGHVSLYWYRQALGQGPEFLTYFNYEAQQDKSGLPNDRFSAERPEGSISTLTIQRTEQRDSAMYRCASSSLAGSGNEQFFGPGTRLTVL.

The J gene is TRBJ2-1, the V gene TRBV20-1; possible D gene TRBD2, 6 bases. V gave up 3 bases and J gave up 8 bases, with 20 bases separating them. This CDR3 is 15 amino acids long. Germline lookup yields CDR1 DFQATT and CDR2 SNEGSKA (reference sequence). Here the CDR3 DNA reads TGCAGTGCTAGTTTCAGCGGGCTCGGTGGGGATGAGCAGTTCTTC. The encoded protein is CSASFSGLGGDEQFF.

CDR3 sequence (DNA): TGTGCCAGCTCACCCTCGGGGACGACTAACTATGGCTACACCTTC. Amino acids: CASSPSGTTNYGYTF. The V and J genes are TRBV18 and TRBJ1-2; D may be TRBD1 (5 bases). The CDR3 extends over 15 amino acids. Germline V gene data show CDR1 as KGHSH and CDR2 as LQKENI. Trimming took 3 bases from V and 0 from J, leaving 11 bases between them.

This clonotype was recorded once. The chain joins TRBV30 to TRBJ1-2; 12 bases fit TRBD1. The V and J ends lost 3 bases and 7 bases, in that order; junction bases with no gene match: 6. The CDR3 covers 14 residues. In germline, CDR1 is GTSNPN, CDR2 SVGIG (reference sequence). The chain's CDR3 is CAWRRGQGAGGYTF. CDR3 bases: TGTGCCTGGAGAAGGGGACAGGGGGCAGGTGGCTACACCTTC.

J is TRBJ2-1 and V is TRBV4-3, with 11 bases that match TRBD2. V shed 3 bases, J shed 10 bases, and the junction held 11 bases outside the gene matches. Germline CDR1 and CDR2: LGHNA and YSLEER. The length of the CDR3 is 16 residues. CDR3 sequence reads: CASSQSGLAGLMEQFF. CDR3 DNA sequence: TGCGCCAGCAGCCAGAGCGGACTAGCGGGTTTAATGGAGCAGTTCTTC.

This chain links TRBV12-3 or TRBV12-4 with TRBJ1-5, with 8 bases identical to TRBD1. After removal of 6 bases from V and 7 bases from J, the junction contained 8 bases not matched to a gene. The CDR3 totals 14 residues. CDR3 nucleotides: TGTGCCAGCAGAACGGACAGGGACGGACAGCCCCAGCATTTT. Translation: CASRTDRDGQPQHF.

The rearrangement links TRBV20-1 to TRBJ2-2, with 12 bases that match TRBD2. CDR3 size: 16 residues. Germline CDR1 is DFQATT and CDR2 is SNEGSKA (reference sequence). V shed 1 base and J 4 bases; nucleotides not matched to a gene: 4. The CDR3 coding sequence is TGCAGTGCTAGAGGACTAGCGGGAGTGGGCACCGGGGAGCTGTTTTTT. It codes for CSARGLAGVGTGELFF.

This clonotype has a handful of counts. This chain uses TRBV6-1 with TRBJ2-3; TRBD1 agrees at 9 bases. V shed 5 bases and J 4 bases; nucleotides not matched to a gene: 7. The CDR3 is made up of 15 amino acids. Germline CDR1 MNHNS, CDR2 SASEGT. Here the CDR3 reads CASSLRDREADTQYF. The CDR3 DNA is TGTGCCAGCAGTCTCCGGGACAGGGAGGCAGATACGCAGTATTTT.

This clonotype occurred a few times. The chain combines TRBV7-3 with TRBJ2-1, with 10 bases lining up with TRBD2. The junction had 4 bases not matched to a gene; V was cut back by 1 base and J by 4 bases. The CDR3 has 16 residues. Germline CDR1 reads SGHTA; CDR2 reads FQGTGA. CDR3 coding DNA: TGTGCCAGCAGCTTAAACCCTAGCGGGAGATACAATGAGCAGTTCTTC. Protein product: CASSLNPSGRYNEQFF.